This TCR beta chain was found in a study of CD8+ T cells in alopecia areata. A note on this clone: Its specificity is not known.

The study, taken as a whole, reports: Affected scalp, especially in alopecia totalis/universalis, had a higher clonality than normal scalp did. Normal skin contains resident alphabeta T cells, and these are also sequenced in scalp samples.

PBMCs yielded sorted CD4+ and CD8+ T cells. Reverse transcription of extracted RNA yielded cDNA, which provided the sequencing template. The repertoire was sequenced with immunoSEQ multiplex PCR; TCRdb's copy has only in-frame clones and lacks some. The sample has about 200,000 clones, about 56% seen once. The sample consisted of CD8+ T cells sorted from blood. The clonotype comes from a human donor in good health.

CDR3: CASSLRGRKIDEQYF. The DNA for the CDR3 is TGTGCCAGCAGCTTACGGGGCCGGAAGATTGACGAGCAGTACTTC. The V and J genes are TRBV7-9 and TRBJ2-7; D could derive from TRBD1 or TRBD2 (5 bases each). V lost 2 bases to trimming and J lost 5 bases, with 16 bases between them. The CDR3 totals 15 residues. The germline gives CDR1 SEHNR, CDR2 FQNEAQ (reference sequence).